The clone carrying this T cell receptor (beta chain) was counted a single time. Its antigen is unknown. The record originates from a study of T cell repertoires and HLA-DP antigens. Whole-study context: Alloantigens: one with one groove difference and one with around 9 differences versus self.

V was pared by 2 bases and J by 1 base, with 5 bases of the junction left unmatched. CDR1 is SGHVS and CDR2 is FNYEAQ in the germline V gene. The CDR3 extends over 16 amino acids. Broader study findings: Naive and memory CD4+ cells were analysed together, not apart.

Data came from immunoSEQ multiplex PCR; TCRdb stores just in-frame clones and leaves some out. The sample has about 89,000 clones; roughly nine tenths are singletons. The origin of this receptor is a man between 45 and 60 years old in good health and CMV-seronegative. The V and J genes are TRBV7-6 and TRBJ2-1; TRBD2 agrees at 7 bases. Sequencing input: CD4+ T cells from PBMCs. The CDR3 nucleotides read TGTGCCAGCAGCTTAAACCCAGCGGGGTCCTACAATGAGCAGTTCTTC. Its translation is CASSLNPAGSYNEQFF.